The 12 T cell receptor beta chains presented below share a single source sample, sequenced in a study of spatial heterogeneity in lung cancer. MiXCR, applied by TCRdb to the 5' RACE reads, yields one record per CDR3 protein. The sample contains about 14,000 distinct CDR3 sequences, 5.6% of which appear only once. Stated time point: sample taken at primary tumor resection. Study-wide points: Mutation counts in tumors were tracked by counts of expanded intratumoral alpha and beta TCRs.

No cognate antigen is known for these TCRs. The source material was lung tumor tissue, sampled at surgery. The receptors originated from a female donor with early-stage non-small cell lung cancer.

This clonotype was detected ten times or more. This beta chain was picked up by a library intended for alpha chains and is off target, so its count carries little meaning. J is TRBJ1-3 and V is TRBV10-3; 7 positions match TRBD1. V lost 11 bases and J lost 3; bases outside the gene matches: 4. The CDR3 is 12 residues long. Germline loops: CDR1 ENHRY, CDR2 SYGVKD. Written as DNA, the CDR3 is TGTGCCGGCAGGGGGGGTGGAAACACCATATATTTT. Translated: CAGRGGGNTIYF.

This clonotype was seen ten or more times. Because the library targeted alpha chains, this beta chain is an off-target read whose size means little. The CDR3 DNA reads as TGTGCCAGCAGCCAGGGAGGAGAAAAACTGTTTTTT. It yields the protein CASSQGGEKLFF. V gene TRBV3-1 combines with J gene TRBJ1-4, with unresolved D. V lost 3 bases and J 8 bases, leaving 7 bases between the germline ends. The CDR3 runs to 12 residues. Germline assignment: CDR1 LGHDT and CDR2 YNNKEL (reference sequence).

This clonotype came up many times. This beta chain was picked up by a library intended for alpha chains and is off target, so its count carries little meaning. This chain uses TRBV2 with TRBJ2-6; TRBD2 aligns across 10 bases. The CDR3 is 16 amino acids. V trimming: 6 bases; J trimming: 0 bases; junction bases outside the gene matches: 2. The germline gives CDR1 SNHLY, CDR2 FYNNEI. The DNA of the CDR3 is TGTGCCAGCAGGAGACTAGCGGGCTCTGGGGCCAACGTCCTGACTTTC. As protein: CASRRLAGSGANVLTF.

This clonotype appeared many times. Since it is a stray read in a library aimed at alpha chains, this beta chain has a size that is not meaningful. The rearrangement joins TRBV7-9 to TRBJ2-1; TRBD2 matches 14 bases. The CDR3 is 17 amino acids. Germline CDR1 and CDR2: SEHNR and FQNEAQ (reference sequence). The trim removed 5 bases at V and 6 bases at J, leaving 9 bases unmatched. The CDR3 DNA is TGTGCCAGCAGCCCCTCTATAGGACTAGCGGGGGGCAATGAGCAGTTCTTC. This codes for CASSPSIGLAGGNEQFF. The full variable domain, in which reference TRBV7-9 and TRBJ2-1 provide the parts outside the CDR3, is DTGVSQNPRHKITKRGQNVTFRCDPISEHNRLYWYRQTLGQGPEFLTYFQNEAQLEKSRLLSDRFSAERPKGSFSTLEIQRTEQGDSAMYLCASSPSIGLAGGNEQFFGPGTRLTVL.

This clonotype appeared many times. Little can be read into the size of this beta chain, an off-target read in a library designed for alpha chains. The rearrangement links TRBV6-5 to TRBJ1-6; 11 bases are a match to TRBD1. Germline trimming cut 4 bases from V and 9 bases from J; bases unmatched to any gene: 8. The CDR3 has 16 residues. Germline assignment: CDR1 MNHEY and CDR2 SVGAGI. CDR3 region: CASSFLGTGGGSPLHF. The CDR3 DNA sequence: TGTGCCAGCAGTTTTCTCGGGACAGGGGGAGGTTCACCCCTCCACTTT.

Worth noting for this clonotype: The size of this beta chain means little, since it is a stray read in a library made for alpha chains. The V call is TRBV7-6, the J call TRBJ2-1, with TRBD2 identical over 7 bases. The CDR3 is made up of 15 amino acids. Germline CDR1 is SGHVS and CDR2 is FNYEAQ. V lost 4 bases to trimming and J lost 5 bases; unmatched junction nucleotides: 8. The CDR3 sequence: CASSYEAGRHNEQFF. The DNA for the CDR3 is TGTGCCAGCAGCTATGAAGCGGGGAGGCACAATGAGCAGTTCTTC.

This clonotype was seen at least ten times. This beta chain represents an off-target read in a library built for alpha chains; its size is of limited meaning. This chain joins TRBV7-9 and TRBJ2-7; no reliable D call. The germline gives CDR1 SEHNR, CDR2 FQNEAQ (reference sequence). With 2 bases removed from V and 6 bases from J, the gap between germline ends came to 8 bases. This CDR3 has 12 residues. In DNA, the CDR3 is TGTGCCAGCAGCTTACTCCCGGGCGAGCAGTACTTC. It encodes CASSLLPGEQYF.

At least ten counts were recorded for this clonotype. Since the library was made to target alpha chains, this beta chain is a stray read and its abundance is not meaningful. This sequence joins TRBV9 and TRBJ2-2; maybe TRBD1 (5 bases). The germline V gene has CDR1 SGDLS and CDR2 YYNGEE. CDR3 length: 14 amino acids. Trimming left V 5 bases short and J 6 bases short, with 14 bases between. CDR3 in amino acids: CASRPGLDPGELFF. CDR3 nucleotide sequence: TGTGCCAGCAGGCCAGGGTTGGATCCCGGGGAGCTGTTTTTT.

This clonotype is classed as medium-sized. The library was designed around alpha chains, so this beta chain is a stray read whose abundance carries little weight. This rearrangement joins TRBV7-2 to TRBJ2-1, with TRBD2 identical over 8 bases. The J segment lost 2 bases and the V segment lost 4 bases, leaving 7 bases of the junction unmatched. This CDR3 region has 16 residues. Looked up from germline, CDR1 is SGHTA and CDR2 is FQGNSA. For the CDR3, the DNA is TGTGCCAGCAGCTCCGCGACTAGCGACACCTACAATGAGCAGTTCTTC. Translation gives CASSSATSDTYNEQFF. Based on the CDR3 plus reference TRBV7-2 and TRBJ2-1, the full variable domain is GAGVSQSPSNKVTEKGKDVELRCDPISGHTALYWYRQSLGQGLEFLIYFQGNSAPDKSGLPSDRFSAERTGGSVSTLTIQRTQQEDSAVYLCASSSATSDTYNEQFFGPGTRLTVL.

This clonotype was counted at least ten times. The size of this beta chain means little, since it is a stray read in a library made for alpha chains. The chain combines TRBV12-3 or TRBV12-4 with TRBJ2-1; D remains ambiguous. The CDR3 is 13 amino acids. V was shortened by 2 bases and J by 9 bases, with 11 bases between the two germline ends. CDR3 sequence: CASSLFSLGEQFF. The CDR3 bases are TGTGCCAGCAGTTTATTTAGTCTCGGTGAGCAGTTCTTC.

This clonotype has a count of ten or more. With the library built for alpha chains, this beta chain is off target and its frequency is not meaningful. The V call is TRBV12-3 or TRBV12-4, the J call TRBJ1-5; D ambiguous. CDR3 length: 12 residues. The V gene lost 2 bases and the J gene lost 14 bases, with 13 bases spanning the gap. CDR3 in amino acids: CASSLNPRPKHF. CDR3 DNA: TGTGCCAGCAGTTTAAACCCGCGACCGAAGCATTTT.

By share, this clonotype counts as medium-sized. The library was prepared for alpha chains; this beta chain is a stray read, so its frequency means little. CDR3 in DNA: TGTGCCAGCAGTTACTCGTCCCAGACCCAGTACTTC. It is translated as CASSYSSQTQYF. The gene calls are TRBV6-2 or TRBV6-3 and TRBJ2-5; no clear D. V was shortened by 0 bases and J by 6 bases, with 5 bases between the two germline ends. The CDR3 has 12 residues. Germline values: CDR1 MNHEY, CDR2 SVGEGT.